Reported below is one T cell receptor (beta chain). Treatment reported: some 19 received Ad26.COV2.S at low or high dose, single or two shots; a few received placebo; per-sample allocation not given. It was on day 63 after the first vaccine or placebo injection that samples were taken. Ad26.COV2.S expressed prefusion-stabilized spike from the original Wuhan strain. This sample was included in a study of Ad26.COV2.S vaccination and SARS-CoV-2 variants. Profiled with immunoSEQ multiplex PCR; TCRdb holds only in-frame clones, not every one. The sample lists about 350,000 clones, about 87% occurring once. This TCR was recovered from a person aged 18-60 years who received the Ad26.COV2.S COVID-19 vaccine or a placebo. The specimen comprised peripheral blood, sampled in a trial of Ad26.COV2.S vaccine versus placebo.

CDR3 sequence: CASSSDTPGGETQYF. DNA of the CDR3: TGTGCCAGCAGTTCCGATACCCCAGGGGGAGAGACCCAGTACTTC. This rearrangement joins TRBV6-5 to TRBJ2-5; TRBD1 matches at 7 bases. Germline values: CDR1 MNHEY, CDR2 SVGAGI. The ends lost 4 bases at V and 4 bases at J; junction bases unmatched: 9. This CDR3 has 15 residues.